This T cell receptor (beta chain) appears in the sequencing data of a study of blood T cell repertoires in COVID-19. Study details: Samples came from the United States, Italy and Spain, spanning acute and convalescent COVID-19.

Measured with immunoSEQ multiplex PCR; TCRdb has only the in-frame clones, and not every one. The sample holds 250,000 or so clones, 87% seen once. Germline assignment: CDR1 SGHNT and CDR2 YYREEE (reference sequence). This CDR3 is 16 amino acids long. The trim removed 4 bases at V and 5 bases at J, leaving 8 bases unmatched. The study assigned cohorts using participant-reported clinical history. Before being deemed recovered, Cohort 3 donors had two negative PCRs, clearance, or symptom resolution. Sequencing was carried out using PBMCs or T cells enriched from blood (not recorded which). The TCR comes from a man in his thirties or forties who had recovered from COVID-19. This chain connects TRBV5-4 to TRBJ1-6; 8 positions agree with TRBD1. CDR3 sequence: CASSPWTGKDNSPLHF. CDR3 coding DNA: TGTGCCAGCAGCCCCTGGACAGGGAAAGATAATTCACCCCTCCACTTT. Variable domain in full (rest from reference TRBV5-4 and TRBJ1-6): ETGVTQSPTHLIKTRGQQVTLRCSSQSGHNTVSWYQQALGQGPQFIFQYYREEENGRGNFPPRFSGLQFPNYSSELNVNALELDDSALYLCASSPWTGKDNSPLHFGNGTRLTVT.